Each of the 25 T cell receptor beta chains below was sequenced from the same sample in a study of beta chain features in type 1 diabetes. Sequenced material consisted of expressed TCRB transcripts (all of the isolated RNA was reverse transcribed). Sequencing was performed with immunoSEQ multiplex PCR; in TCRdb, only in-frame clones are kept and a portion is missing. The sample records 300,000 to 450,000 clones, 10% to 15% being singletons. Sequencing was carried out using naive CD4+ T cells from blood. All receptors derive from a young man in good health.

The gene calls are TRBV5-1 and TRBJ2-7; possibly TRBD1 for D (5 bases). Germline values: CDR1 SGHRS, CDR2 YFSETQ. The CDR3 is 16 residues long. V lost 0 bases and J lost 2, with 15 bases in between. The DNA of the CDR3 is TGCGCCAGCAGCTTGGCCGCAGGGATTACCCCCTACGAGCAGTACTTC. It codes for CASSLAAGITPYEQYF. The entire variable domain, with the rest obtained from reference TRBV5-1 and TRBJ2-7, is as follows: KAGVTQTPRYLIKTRGQQVTLSCSPISGHRSVSWYQQTPGQGLQFLFEYFSETQRNKGNFPGRFSGRQFSNSRSEMNVSTLELGDSALYLCASSLAAGITPYEQYFGPGTRLTVT.

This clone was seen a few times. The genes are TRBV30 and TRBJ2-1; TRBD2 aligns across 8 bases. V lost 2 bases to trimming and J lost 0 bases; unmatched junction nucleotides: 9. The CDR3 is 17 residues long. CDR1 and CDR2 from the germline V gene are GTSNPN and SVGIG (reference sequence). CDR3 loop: CAWSSGRLRGSYNEQFF. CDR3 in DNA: TGTGCCTGGAGTAGCGGGAGATTAAGGGGCTCCTACAATGAGCAGTTCTTC.

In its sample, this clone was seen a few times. CDR3 sequence: CAISFQGNQPQHF. DNA of the CDR3: TGTGCCATCAGTTTTCAGGGCAATCAGCCCCAGCATTTT. The gene calls are TRBV10-3 and TRBJ1-5; unclear D gene. Germline V gene lookup returns CDR1 ENHRY and CDR2 SYGVKD. With 5 bases removed from V and 2 bases from J, the gap between germline ends came to 7 bases. The CDR3 consists of 13 residues.

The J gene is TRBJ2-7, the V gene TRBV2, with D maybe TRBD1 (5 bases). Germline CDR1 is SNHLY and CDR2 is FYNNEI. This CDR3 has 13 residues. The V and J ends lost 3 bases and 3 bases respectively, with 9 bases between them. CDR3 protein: CASSDGAYYEQYF. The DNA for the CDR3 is TGTGCCAGCAGTGATGGGGCTTACTACGAGCAGTACTTC.

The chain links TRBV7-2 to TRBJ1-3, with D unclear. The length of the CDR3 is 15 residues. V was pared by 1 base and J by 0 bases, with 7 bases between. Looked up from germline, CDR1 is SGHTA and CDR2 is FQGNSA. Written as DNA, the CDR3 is TGTGCCAGCAGCTTAGAATACATCTCTGGAAACACCATATATTTT. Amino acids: CASSLEYISGNTIYF.

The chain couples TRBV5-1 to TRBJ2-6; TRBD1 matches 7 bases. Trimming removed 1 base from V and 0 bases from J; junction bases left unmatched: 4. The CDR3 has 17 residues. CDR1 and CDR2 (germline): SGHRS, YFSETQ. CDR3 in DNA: TGCGCCAGCAGCTTGACAGGGGTAGGCTCTGGGGCCAACGTCCTGACTTTC. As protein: CASSLTGVGSGANVLTF.

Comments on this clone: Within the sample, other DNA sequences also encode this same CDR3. The CDR3 DNA follows: TGTGCCAGCTCACCGGGACTAGCGGGGGAGACCCAGTACTTC. Its protein is CASSPGLAGETQYF. The rearrangement uses TRBV18 and TRBJ2-5; 13 bases are a match to TRBD2. The CDR3 is made up of 14 amino acids. The V gene's germline CDR1 is KGHSH and CDR2 LQKENI. The V gene end was trimmed by 3 bases and the J gene end by 5 bases; junction bases not matched to a gene: 0.

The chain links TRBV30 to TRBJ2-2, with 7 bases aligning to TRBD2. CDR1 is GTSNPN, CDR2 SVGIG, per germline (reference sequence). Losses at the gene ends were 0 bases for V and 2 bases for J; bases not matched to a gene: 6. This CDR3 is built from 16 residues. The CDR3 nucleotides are TGTGCCTGGAGTGTACGCGGGGGACTAAACACCGGGGAGCTGTTTTTT. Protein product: CAWSVRGGLNTGELFF.

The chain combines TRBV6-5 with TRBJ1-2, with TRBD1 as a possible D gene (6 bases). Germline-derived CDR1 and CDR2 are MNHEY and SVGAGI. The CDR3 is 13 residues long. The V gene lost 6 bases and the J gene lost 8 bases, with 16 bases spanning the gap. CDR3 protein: CASRITGLGGYTF. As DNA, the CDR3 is TGTGCCAGCAGGATTACAGGGTTGGGCGGCTACACCTTC.

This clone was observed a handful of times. The CDR3 region is CASSARVDTEAFF. The DNA for the CDR3 is TGTGCCAGCAGTGCCAGGGTGGACACTGAAGCTTTCTTT. V and J are TRBV6-1 and TRBJ1-1; perhaps TRBD1 as D (5 bases). In germline, CDR1 is MNHNS, CDR2 SASEGT. Trimming took 4 bases from V and 3 from J, leaving 9 bases between them. CDR3 length equals 13 residues.

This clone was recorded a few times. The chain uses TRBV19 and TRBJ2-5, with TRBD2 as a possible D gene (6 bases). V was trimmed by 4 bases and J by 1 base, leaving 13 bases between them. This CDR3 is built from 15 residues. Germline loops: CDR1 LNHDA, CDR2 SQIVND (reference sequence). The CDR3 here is CASSTGGASQETQYF. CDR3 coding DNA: TGTGCCAGTAGTACCGGGGGAGCCTCCCAAGAGACCCAGTACTTC. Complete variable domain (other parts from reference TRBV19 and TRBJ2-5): DGGITQSPKYLFRKEGQNVTLSCEQNLNHDAMYWYRQDPGQGLRLIYYSQIVNDFQKGDIAEGYSVSREKKESFPLTVTSAQKNPTAFYLCASSTGGASQETQYFGPGTRLLVL.

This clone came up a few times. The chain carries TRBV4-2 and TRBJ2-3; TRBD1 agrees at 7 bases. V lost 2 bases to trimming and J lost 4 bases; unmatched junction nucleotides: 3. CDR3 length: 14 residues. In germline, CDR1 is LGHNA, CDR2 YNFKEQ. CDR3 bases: TGTGCCAGCAGCCAAAGGGACAGCGCAGATACGCAGTATTTT. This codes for CASSQRDSADTQYF.

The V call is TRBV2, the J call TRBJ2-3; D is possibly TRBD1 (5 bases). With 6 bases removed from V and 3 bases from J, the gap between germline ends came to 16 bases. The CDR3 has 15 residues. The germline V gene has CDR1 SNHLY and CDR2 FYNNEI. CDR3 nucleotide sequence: TGTGCCAGCAGCACCTCAGGGTTCCGGACAGATACGCAGTATTTT. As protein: CASSTSGFRTDTQYF.

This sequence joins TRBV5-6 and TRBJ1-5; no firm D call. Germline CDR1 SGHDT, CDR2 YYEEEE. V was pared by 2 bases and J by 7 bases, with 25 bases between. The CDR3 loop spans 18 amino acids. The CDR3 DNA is TGTGCCAGCAGCTTTAATGGTAGGCGGGGTAGTGAGCACCAGCCCCAGCATTTT. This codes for CASSFNGRRGSEHQPQHF. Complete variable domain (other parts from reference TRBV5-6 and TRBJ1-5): DAGVTQSPTHLIKTRGQQVTLRCSPKSGHDTVSWYQQALGQGPQFIFQYYEEEERQRGNFPDRFSGHQFPNYSSELNVNALLLGDSALYLCASSFNGRRGSEHQPQHFGDGTRLSIL.

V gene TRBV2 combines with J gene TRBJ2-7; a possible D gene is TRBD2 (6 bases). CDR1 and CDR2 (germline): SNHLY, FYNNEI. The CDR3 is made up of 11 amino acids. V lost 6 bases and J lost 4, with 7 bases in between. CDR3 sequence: CASRRGYEQYF. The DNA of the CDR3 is TGTGCCAGCAGGCGGGGTTACGAGCAGTACTTC.

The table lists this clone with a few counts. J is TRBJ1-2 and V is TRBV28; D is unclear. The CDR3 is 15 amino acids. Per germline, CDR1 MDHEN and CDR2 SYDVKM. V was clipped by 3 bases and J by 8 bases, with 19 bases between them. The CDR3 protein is CASSLGEVYRGGYTF. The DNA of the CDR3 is TGTGCCAGCAGTTTGGGCGAAGTATATCGTGGAGGCTACACCTTC.

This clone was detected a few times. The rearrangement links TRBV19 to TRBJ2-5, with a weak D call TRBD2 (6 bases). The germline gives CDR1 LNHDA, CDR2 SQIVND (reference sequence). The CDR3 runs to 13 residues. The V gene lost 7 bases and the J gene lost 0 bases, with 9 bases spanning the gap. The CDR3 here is CASNSGYQETQYF. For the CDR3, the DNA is TGTGCCAGTAATAGCGGATACCAAGAGACCCAGTACTTC.

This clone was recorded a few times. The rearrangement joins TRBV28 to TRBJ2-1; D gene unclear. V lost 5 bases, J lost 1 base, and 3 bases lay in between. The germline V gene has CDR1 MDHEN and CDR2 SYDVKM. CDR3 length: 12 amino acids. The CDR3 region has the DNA TGTGCCAGCAGTCCATCCTACAATGAGCAGTTCTTC. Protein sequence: CASSPSYNEQFF.

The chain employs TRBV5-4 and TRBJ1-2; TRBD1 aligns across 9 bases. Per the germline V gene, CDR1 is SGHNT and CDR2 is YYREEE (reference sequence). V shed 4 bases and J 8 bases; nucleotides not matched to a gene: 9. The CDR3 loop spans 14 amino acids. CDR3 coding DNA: TGTGCCAGCAGCCCACAGACAGGGGGTAGGGGCTACACCTTC. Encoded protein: CASSPQTGGRGYTF.

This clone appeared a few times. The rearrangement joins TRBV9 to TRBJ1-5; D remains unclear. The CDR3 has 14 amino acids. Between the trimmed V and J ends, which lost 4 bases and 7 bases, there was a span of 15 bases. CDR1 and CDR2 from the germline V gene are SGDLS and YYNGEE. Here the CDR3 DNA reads TGTGCCAGCAGCCTCAGCGGGGAAGGACAGCCCCAGCATTTT. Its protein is CASSLSGEGQPQHF.

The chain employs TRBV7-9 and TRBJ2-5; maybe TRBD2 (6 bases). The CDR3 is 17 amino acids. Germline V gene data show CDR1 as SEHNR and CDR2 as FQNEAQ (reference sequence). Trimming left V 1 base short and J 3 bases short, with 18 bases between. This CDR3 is CASSLVALVSGKETQYF. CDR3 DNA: TGTGCCAGCAGCTTAGTAGCGCTGGTTAGCGGAAAAGAGACCCAGTACTTC.

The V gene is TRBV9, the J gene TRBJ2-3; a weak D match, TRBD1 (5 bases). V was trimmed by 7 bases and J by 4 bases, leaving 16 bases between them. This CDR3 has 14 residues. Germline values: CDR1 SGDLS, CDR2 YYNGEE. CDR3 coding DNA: TGTGCCAGCCAAGTTAGTGACAGCGCAGATACGCAGTATTTT. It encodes CASQVSDSADTQYF.

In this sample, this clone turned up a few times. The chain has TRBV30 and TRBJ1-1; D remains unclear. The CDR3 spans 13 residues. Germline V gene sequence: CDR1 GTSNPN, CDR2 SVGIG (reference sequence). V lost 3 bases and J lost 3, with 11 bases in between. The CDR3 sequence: CAWREGRDTEAFF. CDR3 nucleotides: TGTGCCTGGAGAGAGGGAAGAGACACTGAAGCTTTCTTT.

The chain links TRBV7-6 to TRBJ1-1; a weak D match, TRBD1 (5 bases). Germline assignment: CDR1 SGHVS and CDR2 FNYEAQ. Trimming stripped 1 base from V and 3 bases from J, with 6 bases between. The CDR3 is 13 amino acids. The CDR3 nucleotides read TGTGCCAGCAGCTTAGAAGGGGACACTGAAGCTTTCTTT. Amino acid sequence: CASSLEGDTEAFF.

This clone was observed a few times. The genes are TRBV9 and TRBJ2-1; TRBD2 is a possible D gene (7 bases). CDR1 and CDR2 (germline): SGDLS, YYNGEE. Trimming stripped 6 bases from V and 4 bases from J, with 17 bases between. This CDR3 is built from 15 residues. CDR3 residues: CASTPRGGLYNEQFF. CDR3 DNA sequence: TGTGCCAGCACCCCTAGGGGGGGCTTATACAATGAGCAGTTCTTC.